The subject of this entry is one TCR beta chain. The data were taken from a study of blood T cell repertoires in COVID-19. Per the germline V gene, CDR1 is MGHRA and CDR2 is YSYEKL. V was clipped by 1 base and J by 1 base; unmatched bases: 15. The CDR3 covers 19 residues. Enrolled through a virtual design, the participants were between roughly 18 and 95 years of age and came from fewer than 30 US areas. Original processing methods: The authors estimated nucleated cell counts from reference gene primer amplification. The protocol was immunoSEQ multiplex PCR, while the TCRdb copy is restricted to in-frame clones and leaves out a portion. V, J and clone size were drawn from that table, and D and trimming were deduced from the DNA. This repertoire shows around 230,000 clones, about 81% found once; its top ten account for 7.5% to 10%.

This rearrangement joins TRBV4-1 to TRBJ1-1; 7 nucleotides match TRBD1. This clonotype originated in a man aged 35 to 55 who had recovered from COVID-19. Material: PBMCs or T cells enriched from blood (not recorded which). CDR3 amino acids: CASSQGILRQGIGNTEAFF. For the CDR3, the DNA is TGCGCCAGCAGCCAAGGGATCTTAAGACAGGGAATAGGGAACACTGAAGCTTTCTTT.